This T cell receptor (beta chain) stems from a study of T cell responses to AZD1222 COVID-19 vaccine. Study-wide results and caveats: Once two AZD1222 doses were given, Spike-specific TCR breadth and depth went up.

The CDR3 totals 15 residues. Unmatched junction bases numbered 6, after V lost 4 bases and J lost 2 bases. Germline CDR1 SEHNR, CDR2 FQNEAQ (reference sequence). Sequenced by immunoSEQ multiplex PCR; TCRdb stores in-frame clones only, minus some. The table lists just under 85,000 clones, roughly 90% of them singletons, with 7% in the top ten. In regard to this clone: Its specificity is unknown.

Sequenced here: peripheral blood, sampled on day 0 of AZD1222 vaccination. This clonotype was sampled from an adult in good health. V and J are TRBV7-9 and TRBJ2-5; 8 bases match TRBD2. The CDR3 region is CASSSNQRGQETQYF. Here the CDR3 DNA reads TGTGCCAGCAGCTCGAACCAGCGGGGGCAAGAGACCCAGTACTTC.